This TCR beta chain was captured in a study of blood T cell repertoires in COVID-19. Study as a whole: Sources were T cells, B-cell-depleted T cells, or PBMCs; the material itself was cDNA or gDNA.

Libraries were prepared by immunoSEQ multiplex PCR; TCRdb keeps only in-frame clonotypes and omits some of them. The table lists about 34,000 clones, roughly nine tenths of them singletons. The receptor's source is a man aged 60 to 69 with active or convalescent COVID-19. The sample taken for sequencing was peripheral blood.

The CDR3 DNA is TGCGCCAGCAGCTTGGCCCGGGGAGGGCCGAACACTGAAGCTTTCTTT. Amino acids: CASSLARGGPNTEAFF. This chain joins TRBV5-1 and TRBJ1-1; D is ambiguous. The CDR3 sequence is 16 residues long. In germline, CDR1 is SGHRS, CDR2 YFSETQ. The V end lost 0 bases, the J end lost 1 base, and 13 bases lay between the germline ends.